This T cell receptor beta chain came from a study of beta chain features in type 1 diabetes. Overall study results and limits: Moderate but significant shortening of TCRB CDR3s was recorded in all four CD4+ subsets from Type 1 diabetes patients. In these data, an HLA type influence on TCRB rearrangement remained unresolved. The cDNA sequencing approach could over-represent high-TCR-expressing cells.

Expressed TCRB transcripts were sequenced, since all the RNA that had been isolated was reverse transcribed. The protocol was immunoSEQ multiplex PCR, while the TCRdb copy is restricted to in-frame clones and leaves out a portion. Of over 700,000 clones detected, about 17% appear once; the ten largest clones hold 0.023%. In its sample, this clone was seen a few times. What it binds is unknown. This receptor was taken from a woman younger than 35 in good health. Sequenced sample: naive CD4+ T cells from blood.

CDR3 residues: CASSQGLADPYEQYF. CDR3 nucleotide sequence: TGCGCCAGCAGCCAGGGACTAGCGGACCCCTACGAGCAGTACTTC. The chain has TRBV4-3 and TRBJ2-7; 11 bases align to TRBD2. CDR1 and CDR2 from the germline V gene are LGHNA and YSLEER. The CDR3 totals 15 residues. With V trimmed by 3 bases and J by 2 bases, 3 bases remained unmatched.